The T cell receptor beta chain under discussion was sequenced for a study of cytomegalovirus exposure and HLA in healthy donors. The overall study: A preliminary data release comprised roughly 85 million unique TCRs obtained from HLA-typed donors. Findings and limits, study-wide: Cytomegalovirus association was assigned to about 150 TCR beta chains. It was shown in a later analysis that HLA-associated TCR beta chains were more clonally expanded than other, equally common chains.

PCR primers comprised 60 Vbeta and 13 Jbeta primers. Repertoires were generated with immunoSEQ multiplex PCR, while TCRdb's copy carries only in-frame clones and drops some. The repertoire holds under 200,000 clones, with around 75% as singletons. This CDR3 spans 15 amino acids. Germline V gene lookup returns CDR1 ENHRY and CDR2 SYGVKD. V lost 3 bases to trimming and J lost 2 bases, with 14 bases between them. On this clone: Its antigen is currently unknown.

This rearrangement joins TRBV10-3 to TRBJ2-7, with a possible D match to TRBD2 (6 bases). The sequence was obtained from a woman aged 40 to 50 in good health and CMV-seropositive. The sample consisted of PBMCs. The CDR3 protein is CAISDLASATYEQYF. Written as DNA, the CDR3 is TGTGCCATCAGTGACTTGGCTAGCGCAACCTACGAGCAGTACTTC.